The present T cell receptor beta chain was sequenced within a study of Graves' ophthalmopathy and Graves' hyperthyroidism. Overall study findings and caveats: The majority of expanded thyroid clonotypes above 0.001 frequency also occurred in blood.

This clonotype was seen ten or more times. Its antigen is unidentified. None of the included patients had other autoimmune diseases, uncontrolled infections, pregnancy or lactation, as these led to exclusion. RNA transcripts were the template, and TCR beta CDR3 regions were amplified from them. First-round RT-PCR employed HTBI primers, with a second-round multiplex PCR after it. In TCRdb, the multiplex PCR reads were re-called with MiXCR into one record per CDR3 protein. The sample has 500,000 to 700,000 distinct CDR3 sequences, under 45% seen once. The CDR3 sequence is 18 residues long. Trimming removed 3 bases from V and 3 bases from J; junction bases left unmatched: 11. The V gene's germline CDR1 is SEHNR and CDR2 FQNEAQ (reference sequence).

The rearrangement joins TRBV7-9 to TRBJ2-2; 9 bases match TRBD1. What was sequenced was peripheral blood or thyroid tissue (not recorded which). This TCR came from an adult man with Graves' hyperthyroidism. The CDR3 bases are TGTGCCAGCAGCTTGGACAGGGGACGCATGTCGTACACCGGGGAGCTGTTTTTT. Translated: CASSLDRGRMSYTGELFF.